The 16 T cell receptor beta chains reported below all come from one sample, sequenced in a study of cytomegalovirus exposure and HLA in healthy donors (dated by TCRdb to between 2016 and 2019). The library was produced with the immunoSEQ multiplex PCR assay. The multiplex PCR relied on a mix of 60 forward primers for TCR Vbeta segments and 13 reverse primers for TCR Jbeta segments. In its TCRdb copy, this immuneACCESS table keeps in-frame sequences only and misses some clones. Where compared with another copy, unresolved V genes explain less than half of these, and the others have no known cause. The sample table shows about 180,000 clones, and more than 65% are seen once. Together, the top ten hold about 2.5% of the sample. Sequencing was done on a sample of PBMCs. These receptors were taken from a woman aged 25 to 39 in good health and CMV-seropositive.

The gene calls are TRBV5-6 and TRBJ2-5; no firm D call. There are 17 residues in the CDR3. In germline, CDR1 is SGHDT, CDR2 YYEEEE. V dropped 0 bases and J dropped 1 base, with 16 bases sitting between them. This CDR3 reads CASSLDEAEPSQETQYF. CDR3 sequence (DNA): TGTGCCAGCAGCTTGGATGAGGCGGAGCCATCCCAAGAGACCCAGTACTTC.

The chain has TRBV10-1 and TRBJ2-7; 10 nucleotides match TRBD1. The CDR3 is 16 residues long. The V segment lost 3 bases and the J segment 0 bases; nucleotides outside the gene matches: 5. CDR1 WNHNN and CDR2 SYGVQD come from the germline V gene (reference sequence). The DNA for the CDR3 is TGCGCCAGCAGTGAATGGAGGACAGGGGGCTCCTACGAGCAGTACTTC. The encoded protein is CASSEWRTGGSYEQYF.

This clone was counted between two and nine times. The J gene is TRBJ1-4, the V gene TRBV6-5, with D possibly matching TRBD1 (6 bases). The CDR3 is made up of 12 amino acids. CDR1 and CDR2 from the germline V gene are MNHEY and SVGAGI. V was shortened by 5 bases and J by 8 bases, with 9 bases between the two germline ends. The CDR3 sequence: CASSVRGEKLFF. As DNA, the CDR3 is TGTGCCAGCAGTGTGAGGGGGGAAAAACTGTTTTTT.

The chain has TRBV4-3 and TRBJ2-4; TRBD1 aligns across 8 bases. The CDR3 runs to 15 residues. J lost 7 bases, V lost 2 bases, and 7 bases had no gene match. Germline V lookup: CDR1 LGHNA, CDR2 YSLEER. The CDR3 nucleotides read TGCGCCAGCAGCCAATACCCAGGGGGCGCGAACATTCAGTACTTC. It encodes CASSQYPGGANIQYF.

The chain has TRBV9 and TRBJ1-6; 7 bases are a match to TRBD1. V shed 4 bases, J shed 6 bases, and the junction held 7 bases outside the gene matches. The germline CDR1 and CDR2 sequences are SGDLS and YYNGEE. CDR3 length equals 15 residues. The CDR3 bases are TGTGCCAGCAGCCCAGAACAGGGGATTAATTCACCCCTCCACTTT. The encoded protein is CASSPEQGINSPLHF.

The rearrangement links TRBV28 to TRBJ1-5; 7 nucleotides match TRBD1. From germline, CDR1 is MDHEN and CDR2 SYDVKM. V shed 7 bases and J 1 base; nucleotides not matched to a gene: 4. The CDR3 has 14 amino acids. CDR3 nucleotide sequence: TGTGCCAGCACAGGGGGATCAAGCAATCAGCCCCAGCATTTT. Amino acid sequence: CASTGGSSNQPQHF. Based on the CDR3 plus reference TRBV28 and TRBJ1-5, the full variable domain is DVKVTQSSRYLVKRTGEKVFLECVQDMDHENMFWYRQDPGLGLRLIYFSYDVKMKEKGDIPEGYSVSREKKERFSLILESASTNQTSMYLCASTGGSSNQPQHFGDGTRLSIL.

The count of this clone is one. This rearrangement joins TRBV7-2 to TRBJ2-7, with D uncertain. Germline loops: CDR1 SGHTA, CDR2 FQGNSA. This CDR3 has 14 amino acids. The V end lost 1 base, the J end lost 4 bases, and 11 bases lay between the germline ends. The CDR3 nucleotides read TGTGCCAGCAGCTTAGATTGGCTCAGTTACGAGCAGTACTTC. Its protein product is CASSLDWLSYEQYF.

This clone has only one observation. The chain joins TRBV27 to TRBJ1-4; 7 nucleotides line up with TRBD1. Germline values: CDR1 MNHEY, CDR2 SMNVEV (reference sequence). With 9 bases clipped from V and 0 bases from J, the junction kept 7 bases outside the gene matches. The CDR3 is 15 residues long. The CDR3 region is CARVDRESTNEKLFF. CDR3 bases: TGTGCCAGAGTCGACAGGGAGTCAACTAATGAAAAACTGTTTTTT.

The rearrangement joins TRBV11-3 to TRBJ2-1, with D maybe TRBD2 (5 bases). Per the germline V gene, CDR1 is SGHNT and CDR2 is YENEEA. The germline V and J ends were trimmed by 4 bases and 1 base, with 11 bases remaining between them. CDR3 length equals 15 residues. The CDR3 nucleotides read TGTGCCAGCAGCTCTCGCGGGTTGTCCTACAATGAGCAGTTCTTC. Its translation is CASSSRGLSYNEQFF.

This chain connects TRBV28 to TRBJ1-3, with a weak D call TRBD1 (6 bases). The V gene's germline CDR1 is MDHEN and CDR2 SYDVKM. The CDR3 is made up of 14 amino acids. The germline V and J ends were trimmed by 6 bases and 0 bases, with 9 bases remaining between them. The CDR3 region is CASSIQGSGNTIYF. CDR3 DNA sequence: TGTGCCAGCAGCATACAGGGCTCTGGAAACACCATATATTTT.

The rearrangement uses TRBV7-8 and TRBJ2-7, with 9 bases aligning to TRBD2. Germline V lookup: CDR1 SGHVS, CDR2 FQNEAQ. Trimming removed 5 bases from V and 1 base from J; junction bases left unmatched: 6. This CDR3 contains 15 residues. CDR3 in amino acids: CASSPSGATSYEQYF. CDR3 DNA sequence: TGTGCCAGCAGCCCTAGCGGGGCCACTTCCTACGAGCAGTACTTC.

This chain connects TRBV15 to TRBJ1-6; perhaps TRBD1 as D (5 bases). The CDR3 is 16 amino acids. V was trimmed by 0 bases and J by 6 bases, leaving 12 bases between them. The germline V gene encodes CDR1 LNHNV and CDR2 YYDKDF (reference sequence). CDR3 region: CATSRDRGIPNSPLHF. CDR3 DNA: TGTGCCACCAGCAGAGATCGGGGGATCCCTAATTCACCCCTCCACTTT.

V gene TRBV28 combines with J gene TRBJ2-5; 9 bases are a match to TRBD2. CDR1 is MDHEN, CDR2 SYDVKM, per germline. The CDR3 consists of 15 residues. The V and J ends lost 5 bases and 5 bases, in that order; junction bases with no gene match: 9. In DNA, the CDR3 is TGTGCCAGCAGTATGGCGGGGGGGCGTGGGGAGACCCAGTACTTC. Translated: CASSMAGGRGETQYF.

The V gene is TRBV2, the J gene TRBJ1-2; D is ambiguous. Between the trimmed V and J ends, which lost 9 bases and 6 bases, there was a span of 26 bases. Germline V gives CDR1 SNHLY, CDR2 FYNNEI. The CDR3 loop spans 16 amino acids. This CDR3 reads CASSWRVGEGMDGYTF. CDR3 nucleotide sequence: TGTGCCAGTTCATGGAGGGTCGGGGAAGGGATGGATGGCTACACCTTC.

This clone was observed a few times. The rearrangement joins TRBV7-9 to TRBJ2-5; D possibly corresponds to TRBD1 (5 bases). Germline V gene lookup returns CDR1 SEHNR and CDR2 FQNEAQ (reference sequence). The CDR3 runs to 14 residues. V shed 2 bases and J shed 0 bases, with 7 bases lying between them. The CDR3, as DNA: TGTGCCAGCAGCTTACTGACAGACCAAGAGACCCAGTACTTC. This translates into CASSLLTDQETQYF.

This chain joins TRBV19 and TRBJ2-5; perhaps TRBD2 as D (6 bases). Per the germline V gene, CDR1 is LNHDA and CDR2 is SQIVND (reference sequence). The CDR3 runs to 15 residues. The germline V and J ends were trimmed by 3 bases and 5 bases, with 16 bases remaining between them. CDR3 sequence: CASSIGGADFETQYF. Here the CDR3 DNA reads TGTGCCAGTAGTATTGGAGGGGCTGACTTTGAGACCCAGTACTTC.